These 23 T cell receptor beta chains came from one sample sequenced in a study of blood T cell repertoires in COVID-19. Sequencing was performed with immunoSEQ multiplex PCR; in TCRdb, only in-frame clones are kept and a portion is missing. The repertoire consists of hundreds of thousands of clones, with approximately 84% occurring once and the leading ten covering under 3%. The sequenced material came from PBMCs or T cells enriched from blood (not recorded which). These receptors all come from a woman aged 30 to 39 who had recovered from COVID-19.

The chain combines TRBV6-6 with TRBJ1-2, with D unresolved. V was trimmed by 8 bases and J by 2 bases, leaving 15 bases between them. The CDR3 covers 14 residues. The germline V gene has CDR1 MNHNY and CDR2 SVGAGI (reference sequence). The CDR3 reads CASLSSVTNYGYTF. The CDR3 nucleotides are TGTGCCAGCCTATCCAGCGTTACGAACTATGGCTACACCTTC.

Here the CDR3 reads CSVPISRTGERGTTPELFF. CDR3 nucleotides: TGCAGCGTTCCGATCAGCAGGACAGGGGAGAGAGGGACCACCCCGGAGCTGTTTTTT. J is TRBJ2-2 and V is TRBV29-1; 9 positions match TRBD1. The CDR3 spans 19 residues. Losses at the gene ends were 5 bases for V and 10 bases for J; bases not matched to a gene: 26. Germline V gives CDR1 SQVTM, CDR2 ANQGSEA.

J is TRBJ1-6 and V is TRBV7-6; D is possibly TRBD1 (5 bases). The CDR3 is 15 residues long. CDR1 SGHVS and CDR2 FNYEAQ come from the germline V gene. V lost 2 bases and J 3 bases, leaving 8 bases between the germline ends. In DNA, the CDR3 is TGTGCCAGCAGCTTACGGCAGGGCTATAATTCACCCCTCCACTTT. Amino acids: CASSLRQGYNSPLHF.

The chain couples TRBV5-4 to TRBJ1-4; 7 bases line up with TRBD1. V gave up 4 bases and J gave up 10 bases; unmatched junction bases: 7. The CDR3 has 13 amino acids. Looked up from germline, CDR1 is SGHNT and CDR2 is YYREEE (reference sequence). CDR3 sequence reads: CASSPRDSRKLFF. The CDR3 bases are TGTGCCAGCAGCCCCAGGGACAGTAGAAAACTGTTTTTT.

The chain joins TRBV6-5 to TRBJ1-1; the D gene is possibly TRBD1 (5 bases). Germline assignment: CDR1 MNHEY and CDR2 SVGAGI. Trimming shortened V by 8 bases and J by 0 bases, and 10 bases separated the two germline ends. CDR3 length: 13 residues. CDR3: CASGDSMNTEAFF. CDR3 coding DNA: TGTGCCAGCGGCGACAGCATGAACACTGAAGCTTTCTTT.

V usage is TRBV10-3 and J usage is TRBJ2-7; the D gene is possibly TRBD1 (6 bases). V lost 6 bases and J 7 bases, leaving 10 bases between the germline ends. CDR1 is ENHRY and CDR2 is SYGVKD in the germline V gene. This CDR3 is 11 amino acids long. Here the CDR3 reads CAISLGQEQYF. The CDR3 DNA follows: TGTGCCATCAGCTTGGGACAAGAGCAGTACTTC.

This chain connects TRBV6-1 to TRBJ1-1, with 9 nucleotides matching TRBD1. This CDR3 contains 16 residues. CDR1 and CDR2 (germline): MNHNS, SASEGT. V was clipped by 4 bases and J by 4 bases; unmatched bases: 10. CDR3: CASSGGQGLGVTEAFF. The CDR3 region has the DNA TGTGCCAGCAGTGGGGGACAGGGTCTTGGGGTCACTGAAGCTTTCTTT.

The genes are TRBV5-1 and TRBJ2-2; tentative D call: TRBD2 (5 bases). The CDR3 runs 16 residues. Germline CDR1 and CDR2: SGHRS and YFSETQ. The V gene lost 4 bases and the J gene lost 5 bases, with 18 bases spanning the gap. For the CDR3, the DNA is TGCGCCAGCAGCCTTGGAGAGGGAGTAGGGACCGGGGAGCTGTTTTTT. It encodes CASSLGEGVGTGELFF.

This rearrangement joins TRBV6-4 to TRBJ2-1; D is perhaps TRBD1 (5 bases). CDR3 size: 15 residues. Trimming stripped 3 bases from V and 7 bases from J, with 16 bases between. In germline, CDR1 is MRHNA, CDR2 SNTAGT. Here the CDR3 DNA reads TGTGCCAGCAGTGATTGGGGCCGAGATAGGAATGAGCAGTTCTTC. Its protein product is CASSDWGRDRNEQFF.

The gene calls are TRBV12-5 and TRBJ2-1, with 7 bases lining up with TRBD2. The CDR3 sequence is 13 residues long. Germline V lookup: CDR1 LGHNT, CDR2 FRNRAP. V lost 7 bases, J lost 8 bases, and 8 bases stayed unmatched. CDR3 protein: CASALGSGYEQFF. The CDR3 DNA follows: TGTGCTAGTGCCCTGGGTAGCGGGTATGAGCAGTTCTTC.

V and J are TRBV6-1 and TRBJ2-1; D unclear. V was clipped by 2 bases and J by 5 bases, with 13 bases between them. In germline, CDR1 is MNHNS, CDR2 SASEGT. CDR3 length: 15 residues. The DNA for the CDR3 is TGTGCCAGCAGTGAATCAGGCTTAATGAACAATGAGCAGTTCTTC. The encoded protein is CASSESGLMNNEQFF.

This clone was observed a few times. The chain has TRBV5-1 and TRBJ2-3; 8 bases line up with TRBD2. The V and J ends lost 0 bases and 0 bases, in that order; junction bases with no gene match: 6. The CDR3 loop spans 17 amino acids. Germline CDR1 reads SGHRS; CDR2 reads YFSETQ. The CDR3 nucleotides read TGCGCCAGCAGCTTGGCGGCTAGCGGGCATAGCACAGATACGCAGTATTTT. This encodes CASSLAASGHSTDTQYF.

The chain recombines TRBV3-1 (or the pseudogene TRBV3-2) with TRBJ2-7; 10 positions match TRBD1. CDR3 length: 16 residues. Germline lookup yields CDR1 LGHDT and CDR2 YNNKEL (reference sequence). V lost 2 bases to trimming and J lost 1 base; unmatched junction nucleotides: 5. The CDR3 nucleotides are TGTGCCAGCAGCCAACGGAGGGACAGGGGTTCCTACGAGCAGTACTTC. Amino acids: CASSQRRDRGSYEQYF.

CDR3 region: CAISDSAATNEKLFF. The CDR3 bases are TGTGCCATCAGTGACTCCGCGGCAACTAATGAAAAACTGTTTTTT. This chain joins TRBV10-3 and TRBJ1-4; D remains unclear. The CDR3 is 15 residues long. The ends were cut back, 3 bases at V and 0 bases at J, with 8 bases in the middle. The germline V gene has CDR1 ENHRY and CDR2 SYGVKD.

This chain joins TRBV4-2 and TRBJ2-1; 13 bases are a match to TRBD2. In germline, CDR1 is LGHNA, CDR2 YNFKEQ. The ends lost 1 base at V and 0 bases at J; junction bases unmatched: 9. The CDR3 is made up of 20 amino acids. Written as DNA, the CDR3 is TGTGCCAGCAGCCAAGGGGTCGGGACTAGCGGGAAGAGCTCCTACAATGAGCAGTTCTTC. Encoded protein: CASSQGVGTSGKSSYNEQFF.

The rearrangement links TRBV7-8 to TRBJ1-2; D unresolved. Germline V gene lookup returns CDR1 SGHVS and CDR2 FQNEAQ. Trimming stripped 0 bases from V and 0 bases from J, with 5 bases between. There are 14 residues in the CDR3. As DNA, the CDR3 is TGTGCCAGCAGCTTAGCGGAGACTAACTATGGCTACACCTTC. Its protein is CASSLAETNYGYTF.

This clone appeared a single time. The V call is TRBV5-4, the J call TRBJ1-2; TRBD1 matches 9 bases. The CDR3 extends over 14 amino acids. The germline CDR1 and CDR2 sequences are SGHNT and YYREEE (reference sequence). J gave up 4 bases and V 4 bases, and 5 bases lay outside the gene matches. The CDR3 spells CASSPSTGGYGYTF. CDR3 sequence (DNA): TGTGCCAGCAGCCCGTCGACAGGGGGCTATGGCTACACCTTC.

The chain couples TRBV3-1 (or the pseudogene TRBV3-2) to TRBJ1-2; D is undetermined. The germline V gene has CDR1 LGHDT and CDR2 YNNKEL (reference sequence). The V and J ends lost 0 bases and 4 bases respectively, with 6 bases between them. The CDR3 extends over 13 amino acids. The CDR3 DNA reads TGTGCCAGCAGCCAAGAGTCGGTCTATGGCTACACCTTC. It encodes CASSQESVYGYTF.

V is TRBV7-9 and J is TRBJ1-4, with D perhaps TRBD1 (6 bases). The germline V gene has CDR1 SEHNR and CDR2 FQNEAQ (reference sequence). The V end lost 5 bases, the J end lost 13 bases, and 14 bases lay between the germline ends. This CDR3 is built from 12 residues. The CDR3 loop reads CASSATGLGLFF. CDR3 sequence (DNA): TGTGCCAGCAGCGCAACAGGGTTAGGACTGTTTTTT.

The chain joins TRBV5-4 to TRBJ2-2; the match to TRBD2 covers 10 bases. Trimming cost V 2 bases and J 3 bases; bases outside gene matches: 1. This CDR3 comprises 15 residues. The germline CDR1 and CDR2 sequences are SGHNT and YYREEE (reference sequence). The CDR3 is CASSFGLADTGELFF. Written as DNA, the CDR3 is TGTGCCAGCAGCTTCGGACTAGCGGACACCGGGGAGCTGTTTTTT.

This sequence joins TRBV28 and TRBJ2-3, with 10 bases identical to TRBD2. With V trimmed by 2 bases and J by 8 bases, 7 bases remained unmatched. Germline lookup yields CDR1 MDHEN and CDR2 SYDVKM. The CDR3 totals 15 residues. CDR3 coding DNA: TGTGCCAGCAGTTTAGGGCTAGCGGGAGTTTCTACGCAGTATTTT. Protein sequence: CASSLGLAGVSTQYF.

This clone was counted a single time. V usage is TRBV6-5 and J usage is TRBJ1-1; D is possibly TRBD1 (6 bases). The germline V gene has CDR1 MNHEY and CDR2 SVGAGI. This CDR3 is 13 amino acids long. Trimming cost V 10 bases and J 2 bases, with 14 bases left between them. As DNA, the CDR3 is TGTGCCACGGGAGGAGGGGGTAACACTGAAGCTTTCTTT. As protein: CATGGGGNTEAFF.

The chain uses TRBV5-1 and TRBJ2-7, with 7 bases matching TRBD1. The CDR3 has 14 residues. Per germline, CDR1 SGHRS and CDR2 YFSETQ. Unmatched junction bases numbered 4, after V lost 4 bases and J lost 0 bases. The CDR3 here is CASSRTGSSYEQYF. The CDR3 DNA reads as TGCGCCAGCAGCAGGACAGGTAGCTCCTACGAGCAGTACTTC.